These 11 T cell receptor beta chains share one sample of origin, sequenced in a study of T-cell reconstitution after alpha-beta-depleted transplantation in children (TCRdb year 2016). This sample's treatment or condition label indicates: allogeneic hematopoietic cell transplantation with graft depleted of TCRalphabeta T cells and CD19 B cells. Receptor amplification or capture employed PCR. Sequenced on an Illumina HiSeq 2500. TCR library preparation used molecular barcoding, with unique molecular identifiers applied to normalize quantification of the TCRbeta repertoire. The public reads were quality trimmed at Q25 with fastp and then assembled into clones with MiXCR by TCRdb, keeping productive beta chains. Duplicate CDR3 protein sequences are folded into a single record with the most common DNA and genes. Recorded for this sample are about 980,000 distinct CDR3 sequences; roughly 31% of them occurred a single time. Jointly, the top ten make up about 28% of the sample.

Sequencing used PBMCs, mostly from graft donor cells, obtained 360 days after TCRalphabeta/CD19-depleted stem cell transplant. These receptors came from a boy younger than two who had a stem cell transplant for SCID, so the T cells may come from the graft donor.

This clonotype was seen once. The V gene is TRBV20-1, the J gene TRBJ1-1; 7 positions agree with TRBD1. CDR1 is DFQATT, CDR2 SNEGSKA, per germline (reference sequence). J was trimmed by 1 base and V by 4 bases; bases with no gene match: 9. The CDR3 sequence is 15 residues long. CDR3: CSAMGDRLGNTEAFF. The DNA for the CDR3 is TGCAGTGCTATGGGGGACAGATTGGGGAACACTGAAGCTTTCTTT.

The chain employs TRBV7-8 and TRBJ1-5; 9 bases line up with TRBD1. The V gene end was trimmed by 5 bases and the J gene end by 3 bases; junction bases not matched to a gene: 8. The CDR3 length is 16 residues. Germline V gene lookup returns CDR1 SGHVS and CDR2 FQNEAQ. The CDR3 reads CASSRLGQGNNQPQHF. Written as DNA, the CDR3 is TGTGCCAGCAGCCGACTAGGACAGGGGAACAATCAGCCCCAGCATTTT.

The chain combines TRBV12-3 or TRBV12-4 with TRBJ1-2; 7 nucleotides agree with TRBD1. The CDR3 totals 14 residues. The V segment lost 5 bases and the J segment 3 bases; nucleotides outside the gene matches: 6. The CDR3 is CASSKGQTYYGYTF. In DNA form, the CDR3 reads TGTGCCAGCAGTAAGGGACAGACTTACTATGGCTACACCTTC.

This clonotype was counted ten times or more. This chain joins TRBV7-2 and TRBJ1-5; D call uncertain. In germline, CDR1 is SGHTA, CDR2 FQGNSA. The germline V and J ends were trimmed by 1 base and 4 bases, with 17 bases remaining between them. CDR3 size: 17 residues. The CDR3 DNA is TGTGCCAGCAGCTTAGGATTAGGAGGGAAAGGAAATCAGCCCCAGCATTTT. This translates into CASSLGLGGKGNQPQHF.

The sample holds a few counts of this clonotype. The chain uses TRBV5-1 and TRBJ1-6; weak D call: TRBD1 (5 bases). The CDR3 contains 14 residues. V was cut by 0 bases and J by 9 bases, with 10 bases left in between. The germline CDR1 and CDR2 sequences are SGHRS and YFSETQ. CDR3 loop: CASSLEGVVSPLHF. CDR3 DNA sequence: TGCGCCAGCAGCTTGGAAGGGGTTGTTTCACCCCTCCACTTT.

This sequence joins TRBV20-1 and TRBJ1-6; D uncertain. The CDR3 totals 14 residues. Deletions cut 0 bases from V and 9 bases from J, with 12 bases between. Germline V CDR1 and CDR2: DFQATT, SNEGSKA (reference sequence). CDR3 region: CSARDATLTSPLHF. The DNA of the CDR3 is TGCAGTGCTAGAGACGCAACCCTTACTTCACCCCTCCACTTT.

This clonotype was seen more than once but under ten times. The rearrangement joins TRBV20-1 to TRBJ2-2, with D maybe TRBD2 (5 bases). Germline V lookup: CDR1 DFQATT, CDR2 SNEGSKA (reference sequence). The CDR3 runs to 15 residues. V lost 1 base, J lost 3 bases, and 12 bases lay in between. In DNA form, the CDR3 reads TGCAGTGCTAGAGGGTACCTAGCTGACACCGGGGAGCTGTTTTTT. Translating gives CSARGYLADTGELFF.

This clonotype has more than one count but fewer than ten. V usage is TRBV18 and J usage is TRBJ2-1; tentative D call: TRBD2 (5 bases). Germline CDR1 is KGHSH and CDR2 is LQKENI. The CDR3 sequence is 14 residues long. V lost 2 bases to trimming and J lost 7 bases, with 12 bases between them. The CDR3 nucleotides read TGTGCCAGCTCACCAAAGCGCCGGGGAAATGAGCAGTTCTTC. Its protein is CASSPKRRGNEQFF.

This clonotype was seen a handful of times. The chain uses TRBV5-1 and TRBJ2-3, with D unresolved. The germline V and J ends were trimmed by 1 base and 0 bases, with 12 bases remaining between them. CDR1 SGHRS and CDR2 YFSETQ come from the germline V gene. The CDR3 has 16 residues. The CDR3 loop reads CASSLKGSSSTDTQYF. As DNA, the CDR3 is TGCGCCAGCAGCTTGAAGGGCAGTAGTAGCACAGATACGCAGTATTTT.

The chain couples TRBV4-1 to TRBJ2-1, with 13 bases matching TRBD2. The CDR3 is made up of 17 amino acids. V was clipped by 3 bases and J by 6 bases; unmatched bases: 8. Germline V CDR1 and CDR2: MGHRA, YSYEKL. CDR3 sequence reads: CASSQEVGTSGANEQFF. CDR3 in DNA: TGCGCCAGCAGCCAGGAAGTCGGGACTAGCGGGGCCAATGAGCAGTTCTTC.

The chain joins TRBV20-1 to TRBJ1-1; D gene ambiguous. This CDR3 comprises 14 residues. The V gene's germline CDR1 is DFQATT and CDR2 SNEGSKA (reference sequence). Trimming stripped 3 bases from V and 0 bases from J, with 11 bases between. The CDR3 spells CSARRGAMNTEAFF. The CDR3 region has the DNA TGCAGTGCTAGGCGGGGAGCCATGAACACTGAAGCTTTCTTT.